Shown below are 27 T cell receptor beta chains from a single sample sequenced in a study of blood T cell repertoires in COVID-19. Data came from immunoSEQ multiplex PCR; TCRdb stores just in-frame clones and leaves some out. The data contain 50,000 to 65,000 clones, about 80% of them singletons. Sequencing was done on a sample of peripheral blood. The receptor source for this set is a woman between 55 and 75 years old with acute or convalescent COVID-19.

As regards this clone: At one of its ends the junction is not consistent with the germline gene, which may arise from a read error. V gene TRBV24-1 combines with J gene TRBJ2-5; TRBD1 aligns across 7 bases. Germline CDR1 KGHDR, CDR2 SFDVKD. This CDR3 region has 15 residues. The CDR3 protein is CATSYLTGTIETQYF. The DNA for the CDR3 is TGTGCCACCAGTTATTTGACAGGGACGATCGAGACCCAGTACTTC.

The genes are TRBV15 and TRBJ1-5, with 8 positions matching TRBD1. CDR3 length equals 13 residues. Trimming took 4 bases from V and 6 from J; bases not matched to a gene: 2. Per the germline V gene, CDR1 is LNHNV and CDR2 is YYDKDF (reference sequence). The CDR3 here is CATSIDRGQPQHF. The CDR3 DNA sequence: TGTGCCACCAGCATAGACAGGGGTCAGCCCCAGCATTTT.

The rearrangement joins TRBV3-1 (or the pseudogene TRBV3-2) to TRBJ2-3, with D uncertain. Trimming stripped 3 bases from V and 6 bases from J, with 13 bases between. The CDR3 loop spans 14 amino acids. CDR1 and CDR2 from the germline V gene are LGHDT and YNNKEL (reference sequence). The CDR3 spells CASSQPHRDDTQYF. The CDR3 nucleotides read TGTGCCAGCAGCCAGCCCCACAGAGATGATACGCAGTATTTT.

V usage is TRBV6-6 and J usage is TRBJ1-6, with unresolved D. V was trimmed by 8 bases and J by 10 bases, leaving 15 bases between them. In germline, CDR1 is MNHNY, CDR2 SVGAGI (reference sequence). The CDR3 spans 13 residues. CDR3 nucleotide sequence: TGTGCCAGCTCTCCTTCGCTTCAGTCACCCCTCCACTTT. This translates into CASSPSLQSPLHF.

The chain uses TRBV2 and TRBJ2-3; D may be TRBD1 (6 bases). Germline CDR1 is SNHLY and CDR2 is FYNNEI. Between the trimmed V and J ends, which lost 6 bases and 2 bases, there was a span of 12 bases. The CDR3 is 14 residues long. The CDR3 sequence is CASREDRYTDTQYF. For the CDR3, the DNA is TGTGCCAGCAGGGAGGACAGATACACAGATACGCAGTATTTT.

J is TRBJ2-2 and V is TRBV6-1, with a weak D call TRBD1 (5 bases). Deletions cut 2 bases from V and 5 bases from J, with 12 bases between. Germline V lookup: CDR1 MNHNS, CDR2 SASEGT. The CDR3 is 15 amino acids. The CDR3 spells CASSESQGGTGELFF. The DNA of the CDR3 is TGTGCCAGCAGTGAAAGCCAGGGCGGAACCGGGGAGCTGTTTTTT.

V usage is TRBV5-1 and J usage is TRBJ2-1; 10 nucleotides agree with TRBD2. V shed 4 bases and J 0 bases; nucleotides not matched to a gene: 4. Germline values: CDR1 SGHRS, CDR2 YFSETQ. CDR3 length: 16 amino acids. CDR3: CASSPLAGVSYNEQFF. As DNA, the CDR3 is TGCGCCAGCAGCCCCCTAGCGGGGGTCTCCTACAATGAGCAGTTCTTC.

This chain links TRBV5-1 with TRBJ1-5; D is unresolved. Trimming removed 2 bases at V and 7 bases at J, with 7 bases between. The CDR3 runs to 12 residues. Germline V gives CDR1 SGHRS, CDR2 YFSETQ. The CDR3 DNA reads TGCGCCAGCAGCTTCGAGGGACAGCCCCAGCATTTT. Encoded protein: CASSFEGQPQHF. The entire variable domain, with the rest obtained from reference TRBV5-1 and TRBJ1-5, is as follows: KAGVTQTPRYLIKTRGQQVTLSCSPISGHRSVSWYQQTPGQGLQFLFEYFSETQRNKGNFPGRFSGRQFSNSRSEMNVSTLELGDSALYLCASSFEGQPQHFGDGTRLSIL.

This chain joins TRBV11-2 and TRBJ1-1; the D gene is possibly TRBD1 (5 bases). CDR3 length: 13 amino acids. Germline CDR1 SGHAT, CDR2 FQNNGV. Trimming cost V 4 bases and J 3 bases, with 9 bases left between them. The CDR3 loop is CASSSQGYTEAFF. The CDR3 DNA reads TGTGCCAGCAGCTCCCAGGGTTACACTGAAGCTTTCTTT.

In its sample, this clone was seen a few times. V usage is TRBV19 and J usage is TRBJ1-1, with 7 bases that match TRBD1. This CDR3 is built from 14 residues. The junction had 7 bases not matched to a gene; V was cut back by 5 bases and J by 4 bases. Germline CDR1 LNHDA, CDR2 SQIVND (reference sequence). CDR3 sequence: CASSEGQDFTEAFF. The CDR3 bases are TGTGCCAGTAGTGAAGGACAGGATTTCACTGAAGCTTTCTTT.

The V call is TRBV19, the J call TRBJ1-1, with D possibly matching TRBD1 (6 bases). V was clipped by 3 bases and J by 0 bases, with 11 bases between them. The CDR3 is 15 amino acids. Looked up from germline, CDR1 is LNHDA and CDR2 is SQIVND (reference sequence). In DNA form, the CDR3 reads TGTGCCAGTAGTATGCGGACAGCCATGAACACTGAAGCTTTCTTT. It codes for CASSMRTAMNTEAFF.

The chain joins TRBV14 to TRBJ1-4, with TRBD1 identical over 10 bases. V lost 5 bases to trimming and J lost 2 bases; unmatched junction nucleotides: 11. This CDR3 region has 18 residues. The germline gives CDR1 SGHDN, CDR2 FVKESK. CDR3 protein: CASSLRQGARGTNEKLFF. CDR3 DNA: TGTGCCAGCAGCTTGAGACAGGGGGCCAGAGGCACTAATGAAAAACTGTTTTTT.

This clone was recorded only once. This rearrangement joins TRBV19 to TRBJ2-2, with 8 nucleotides matching TRBD1. Germline assignment: CDR1 LNHDA and CDR2 SQIVND (reference sequence). This CDR3 has 13 amino acids. The trim removed 3 bases at V and 6 bases at J, leaving 0 bases unmatched. This chain's CDR3 is CASSMDRAGELFF. CDR3 DNA sequence: TGTGCCAGTAGTATGGACAGGGCCGGGGAGCTGTTTTTT.

The chain couples TRBV19 to TRBJ1-3; D remains unclear. V was pared by 3 bases and J by 3 bases, with 9 bases between. This CDR3 has 14 residues. In germline, CDR1 is LNHDA, CDR2 SQIVND (reference sequence). The CDR3 DNA follows: TGTGCCAGTAGTATCGCCACTATTGGAAACACCATATATTTT. Translating it yields CASSIATIGNTIYF. The whole variable domain, remainder taken from reference TRBV19 and TRBJ1-3, is DGGITQSPKYLFRKEGQNVTLSCEQNLNHDAMYWYRQDPGQGLRLIYYSQIVNDFQKGDIAEGYSVSREKKESFPLTVTSAQKNPTAFYLCASSIATIGNTIYFGEGSWLTVV.

This clone was seen a few times. The CDR3 spells CASSLAFRGRGTTEAFF. CDR3 bases: TGCGCCAGCAGCTTGGCATTCAGGGGGCGTGGGACCACTGAAGCTTTCTTT. The V gene is TRBV5-1, the J gene TRBJ1-1; 8 bases fit TRBD1. The CDR3 consists of 17 residues. J gave up 4 bases and V 0 bases, and 11 bases lay outside the gene matches. CDR1 and CDR2 from the germline V gene are SGHRS and YFSETQ.

The chain recombines TRBV7-2 with TRBJ2-5; 12 bases map to TRBD2. The CDR3 contains 16 residues. V lost 1 base, J lost 2 bases, and 2 bases stayed unmatched. Germline V lookup: CDR1 SGHTA, CDR2 FQGNSA. Here the CDR3 reads CASSLGTSGGQETQYF. The CDR3 DNA follows: TGTGCCAGCAGCTTAGGAACTAGCGGGGGGCAAGAGACCCAGTACTTC.

This chain links TRBV2 with TRBJ2-1, with TRBD1 as a possible D gene (6 bases). CDR1 SNHLY and CDR2 FYNNEI come from the germline V gene. This CDR3 contains 13 residues. V shed 11 bases and J shed 4 bases, with 15 bases lying between them. The CDR3 bases are TGTGCCGGAAACCGGGACACATACAATGAGCAGTTCTTC. It is translated as CAGNRDTYNEQFF. Full variable domain (rest looked up from reference TRBV2 and TRBJ2-1): EPEVTQTPSHQVTQMGQEVILRCVPISNHLYFYWYRQILGQKVEFLVSFYNNEISEKSEIFDDQFSVERPDGSNFTLKIRSTKLEDSAMYFCAGNRDTYNEQFFGPGTRLTVL.

The chain links TRBV7-6 to TRBJ2-3, with 8 bases fitting TRBD2. This CDR3 is 16 amino acids long. Per the germline V gene, CDR1 is SGHVS and CDR2 is FNYEAQ. The V gene end was trimmed by 0 bases and the J gene end by 3 bases; junction bases not matched to a gene: 5. Written as DNA, the CDR3 is TGTGCCAGCAGCTTAGCTAGCGGGGAACCAACAGATACGCAGTATTTT. It translates to CASSLASGEPTDTQYF.

The chain combines TRBV7-2 with TRBJ2-7, with D possibly being TRBD2 (6 bases). V was shortened by 6 bases and J by 5 bases, with 20 bases between the two germline ends. Germline V gene sequence: CDR1 SGHTA, CDR2 FQGNSA. The CDR3 spans 15 residues. In DNA form, the CDR3 reads TGTGCCAGCAGTATTCCTAGGGGCGGGGATAACGAGCAGTACTTC. Translated: CASSIPRGGDNEQYF.

The chain joins TRBV28 to TRBJ2-3; 7 bases are shared with TRBD1. V dropped 2 bases and J dropped 3; count of bases not matched to a gene: 11. The CDR3 totals 17 residues. Germline CDR1 MDHEN, CDR2 SYDVKM. CDR3 loop: CASSLGGLSGGTDTQYF. CDR3 in DNA: TGTGCCAGCAGTTTAGGAGGTTTGTCAGGGGGAACAGATACGCAGTATTTT.

The V call is TRBV10-3, the J call TRBJ2-1; D is ambiguous. The V end lost 3 bases, the J end lost 4 bases, and 10 bases lay between the germline ends. Germline values: CDR1 ENHRY, CDR2 SYGVKD. The CDR3 sequence is 14 residues long. This chain's CDR3 is CAISDSSSYNEQFF. The CDR3 nucleotides read TGTGCCATCAGTGACTCGTCTAGTTACAATGAGCAGTTCTTC.

The CDR3 sequence is CASPEREGKIYEQYF. In DNA form, the CDR3 reads TGTGCCAGCCCCGAACGGGAAGGGAAAATCTACGAGCAGTACTTC. The rearrangement joins TRBV27 to TRBJ2-7, with a possible D match to TRBD2 (5 bases). The germline gives CDR1 MNHEY, CDR2 SMNVEV (reference sequence). The V and J ends lost 8 bases and 3 bases respectively, with 20 bases between them. This CDR3 has 15 residues.

The chain is built from TRBV5-4 and TRBJ2-2; D perhaps matches TRBD2 (6 bases). Deletions cut 0 bases from V and 7 bases from J, with 13 bases between. There are 15 residues in the CDR3. Germline V gives CDR1 SGHNT, CDR2 YYREEE (reference sequence). The CDR3 DNA reads TGTGCCAGCAGCTTGGCCTTGGCCGGGGGCGGGGAGCTGTTTTTT. Translating gives CASSLALAGGGELFF.

This chain joins TRBV7-2 and TRBJ2-5, with 8 nucleotides matching TRBD1. CDR1 and CDR2 (germline): SGHTA, FQGNSA. The CDR3 contains 15 residues. Trimming removed 1 base from V and 4 bases from J; junction bases left unmatched: 5. CDR3 amino acids: CASSLDRGKRETQYF. The CDR3 DNA reads TGTGCCAGCAGCTTAGACAGGGGGAAAAGAGAGACCCAGTACTTC.

V gene TRBV10-3 combines with J gene TRBJ1-2; 7 bases fit TRBD1. The trim removed 9 bases at V and 4 bases at J, leaving 17 bases unmatched. The CDR3 sequence is 16 residues long. The V gene's germline CDR1 is ENHRY and CDR2 SYGVKD. The CDR3 reads CAMPPSRFGTVYGYTF. As DNA, the CDR3 is TGTGCCATGCCACCGAGTCGTTTTGGGACAGTCTATGGCTACACCTTC.

The V and J genes are TRBV6-2 or TRBV6-3 and TRBJ1-3, with 7 bases fitting TRBD1. The CDR3 is 15 amino acids. V lost 5 bases, J lost 0 bases, and 4 bases stayed unmatched. Germline CDR1 and CDR2: MNHEY and SVGEGT. The chain's CDR3 is CASSLRDSSGNTIYF. The CDR3 region has the DNA TGTGCCAGCAGTCTCCGGGACAGCTCTGGAAACACCATATATTTT.

This chain links TRBV5-5 with TRBJ2-5; TRBD2 matches 7 bases. CDR1 is SGHKS, CDR2 YYEKEE, per germline (reference sequence). V lost 0 bases to trimming and J lost 4 bases; unmatched junction nucleotides: 3. The CDR3 has 14 residues. This CDR3 reads CASSLGLAGETQYF. The CDR3 bases are TGTGCCAGCAGCTTGGGACTAGCTGGAGAGACCCAGTACTTC.